This TCR beta chain was retrieved from a study of blood T cell repertoires in COVID-19. The wider study: PBMCs, B-cell-depleted T cells, or T cells provided the cDNA or gDNA that made up the material.

The authors' processing: Amplifying reference gene primers gave estimates of nucleated cell counts. Libraries were prepared by immunoSEQ multiplex PCR; TCRdb keeps only in-frame clonotypes and omits some of them. V and J calls and clone size follow that table, whereas D and trimming were derived from the DNA. This sample has a few hundred thousand clones; approximately 89% occur once, and the top ten carry approximately 1.2%. The CDR3 loop spans 15 amino acids. V was shortened by 0 bases and J by 0 bases, with 8 bases between the two germline ends. The V gene's germline CDR1 is LGHDT and CDR2 YNNKEL (reference sequence). In terms of age and location, participants ranged from roughly 18 to 100 years and lived in about 25 US areas. Cohort assignment relied on participant-reported clinical history.

Sequencing used PBMCs or T cells enriched from blood (not recorded which). The V call is TRBV3-1 (or the pseudogene TRBV3-2), the J call TRBJ1-2, with a tentative D call TRBD1 (5 bases). The TCR was taken from a man aged 25-40 years who had recovered from COVID-19. CDR3 nucleotide sequence: TGTGCCAGCAGCCAAGATTTCAGGGCTAACTATGGCTACACCTTC. This sequence encodes CASSQDFRANYGYTF.